Listed here is a single TCR beta chain. Its antigen is as yet unknown. This sample is drawn from a study of T cell responses to AZD1222 COVID-19 vaccine. Sequencing used immunoSEQ multiplex PCR; TCRdb keeps in-frame clones, though not all of them. The sample shows 110,000 to 150,000 clones, 80% to 95% of them seen only once. Looked up from germline, CDR1 is SGHRS and CDR2 is YFSETQ. V was trimmed by 1 base and J by 9 bases, leaving 11 bases between them. This CDR3 region has 13 residues. Study-wide results and limits: Just a handful of people given AZD1222 tested seropositive at baseline. A reported finding is that nearly half of spike-specific TCRs target unmutated variant regions.

V and J are TRBV5-1 and TRBJ2-1; weak D call: TRBD1 (6 bases). This material consisted of peripheral blood, taken on day 0 of AZD1222 vaccination. This TCR derives from an adult in good health. CDR3 DNA: TGCGCCAGCAGCTTGCAGGGGAACGGTGAGCAGTTCTTC. Translated, it gives CASSLQGNGEQFF.